These T cell receptor beta chains were read from a single sample in a study of stem cell transplantation in POMP-related autoinflammatory disease. Method: immunoSEQ multiplex PCR; TCRdb's copy keeps in-frame clones and lacks some. The sample shows about 68,000 clones, roughly 93% of them seen only once. The sample consisted of CD4+ T cells from PBMCs, taken after stem cell transplantation. Receptor source: a human patient with POMP-related autoinflammation and immune dysregulation (PRAID). Some of the T cells might come from the graft donor. The conserved cysteine and the conserved F or W are not part of the CDR3 here.

j_call,v_call,cdr3_aa
TRBJ2-5,TRBV3-1/TRBV3-2,ASSPLTAETQY
TRBJ1-1,TRBV5-1,ASGQGTGGAEAF
TRBJ2-5,TRBV4-1,ASSQDQSVVGGGETQY
TRBJ1-5,TRBV6-1,ASSETQHSYNQPQH
TRBJ2-7,TRBV3-1/TRBV3-2,ASSQVVENYEQY
TRBJ2-1,TRBV28,ASSLFNEQF
TRBJ2-5,TRBV2,ASGLVGVYGTQY
TRBJ2-5,TRBV5-1,ASSLQETQY
TRBJ2-7,TRBV4-1,ASSHSTRQDRRPYYEQY
TRBJ2-7,TRBV6-5,ATTWDTSSYEQY
TRBJ2-7,TRBV27,ASSLAGISSYEQY
TRBJ2-2,TRBV30,AWTQRVGVRVTGELF
TRBJ2-3,TRBV10-1,ASSGRTSGSRTDTQY
TRBJ1-2,TRBV2,ASVFGQNYGYT
TRBJ2-1,TRBV9,ASSVSNYFSYNEQF
TRBJ2-1,TRBV3-1/TRBV3-2,ASSQASEQF
TRBJ2-3,TRBV6-6,ASTLGDTQY
TRBJ2-3,TRBV7-6,ASSSQVADTQY
TRBJ2-4,TRBV19,ASSYGAKNIQY
TRBJ2-3,TRBV19,ASSIDLTGESTDTQY
TRBJ2-3,TRBV27,ASSFDSGSTDTQY
TRBJ2-7,TRBV5-4,ASSRTPGRRYEQY
TRBJ2-7,TRBV28,ASSSAGADLAGGTYEQY
TRBJ1-4,TRBV25-1,ASRGTGFEKLF
TRBJ2-7,TRBV20-1,SVPQPYEQY
TRBJ1-1,TRBV29-1,SVLKNTEAF
TRBJ1-1,TRBV5-4,ASSATAEPNTEAF
TRBJ2-7,TRBV6-1,ASSEAGQGYEQY
TRBJ2-3,TRBV5-1,ASSLEGSGRWTDTQY
TRBJ2-1,TRBV5-1,ASSLGLRSSYNEQF
TRBJ2-5,TRBV5-5,ASSSGLSTGETQY
TRBJ1-1,TRBV6-5,ASNTLERLNTEAF
TRBJ2-3,TRBV3-1/TRBV3-2,ASSQVLALADTQY
TRBJ1-1,TRBV5-1,ASSPTGNTEAF
TRBJ1-1,TRBV29-1,SVRGTEAF
TRBJ2-1,TRBV27,ASSLSVTSRNEQF
TRBJ2-2,TRBV4-1,ASSKGLAGIGELF
TRBJ1-4,TRBV19,ASSRDSGEKLF
TRBJ2-3,TRBV11-2,ASSLGLTHSTDTQY
TRBJ2-5,TRBV3-1/TRBV3-2,ASSQDSGGWETQY